A selection of T cell receptor beta chains follows, all from one sample in a study of T cells after yellow fever vaccination. TCRdb recomputed calls from the 5' RACE reads with MiXCR, one row per CDR3 protein. The sample yields 230,000 or so distinct CDR3 sequences, 3.6% seen once. Sequences were derived from PBMCs, sampled 15 days after the yellow fever booster vaccination. The receptors derive from a man between 18 and 35 years old who received the YFV17D yellow fever vaccine. Each CDR3 is given with its conserved first and last residue. The order of the fields is J gene, clone size, D gene, V gene, CDR3 protein, CDR3 DNA. The D gene is left open where the match is weak. Only some rows state a clone size, as once, few, many or a class for expanded clones.

j_call: TRBJ2-5
clone_size: many
d_call: -
v_call: TRBV6-1
cdr3_aa: CASSEYPSSQETQYF
cdr3_nt: TGTGCCAGCAGTGAATACCCAAGCTCACAAGAGACCCAGTACTTC

j_call: TRBJ1-1
clone_size: many
d_call: -
v_call: TRBV6-5
cdr3_aa: CASSFGGKNTEAFF
cdr3_nt: TGTGCCAGCAGTTTCGGGGGCAAGAACACTGAAGCTTTCTTT

j_call: TRBJ2-2
clone_size: -
d_call: -
v_call: TRBV4-3
cdr3_aa: CASSQDGGSPGELFF
cdr3_nt: TGCGCCAGCAGCCAAGATGGCGGTAGCCCCGGGGAGCTGTTTTTT

j_call: TRBJ1-3
clone_size: many
d_call: -
v_call: TRBV10-3
cdr3_aa: CAIIVGAGGGNTIYF
cdr3_nt: TGTGCCATCATCGTCGGAGCGGGAGGTGGAAACACCATATATTTT

j_call: TRBJ1-5
clone_size: many
d_call: TRBD1
v_call: TRBV10-1
cdr3_aa: CASRGDRASFHF
cdr3_nt: TGCGCCAGCAGAGGGGACAGGGCGTCGTTCCATTTT

j_call: TRBJ1-1
clone_size: many
d_call: -
v_call: TRBV11-2
cdr3_aa: CASSLSPEAFF
cdr3_nt: TGTGCCAGCAGCTTGTCCCCTGAAGCTTTCTTT

j_call: TRBJ2-5
clone_size: many
d_call: TRBD1
v_call: TRBV28
cdr3_aa: CASSPRGGQGTQYF
cdr3_nt: TGTGCCAGCAGTCCCAGGGGCGGACAGGGGACCCAGTACTTC

j_call: TRBJ2-5
clone_size: many
d_call: TRBD2
v_call: TRBV5-1
cdr3_aa: CASSLIAGARETQYF
cdr3_nt: TGCGCCAGCAGCTTAATAGCGGGGGCCCGGGAGACCCAGTACTTC

j_call: TRBJ2-5
clone_size: many
d_call: -
v_call: TRBV27
cdr3_aa: CASSLSWTSQETQYF
cdr3_nt: TGTGCCAGCAGTTTAAGCTGGACATCCCAAGAGACCCAGTACTTC

j_call: TRBJ1-2
clone_size: many
d_call: TRBD1
v_call: TRBV5-1
cdr3_aa: CASSLVETGGEYGYTF
cdr3_nt: TGCGCCAGCAGCTTGGTAGAGACAGGGGGCGAGTATGGCTACACCTTC

j_call: TRBJ2-7
clone_size: many
d_call: TRBD1
v_call: TRBV19
cdr3_aa: CATQTGGLFGEQYF
cdr3_nt: TGTGCCACCCAAACAGGGGGCCTTTTTGGCGAGCAGTACTTC

j_call: TRBJ2-1
clone_size: many
d_call: -
v_call: TRBV30
cdr3_aa: CAWSALRSGDEQFF
cdr3_nt: TGTGCCTGGAGTGCCCTCCGATCGGGGGATGAGCAGTTCTTC

j_call: TRBJ1-5
clone_size: many
d_call: -
v_call: TRBV7-2
cdr3_aa: CASAVTGIPYSSNQPQHF
cdr3_nt: TGTGCCAGCGCCGTCACGGGGATTCCTTATTCGAGCAATCAGCCCCAGCATTTT

j_call: TRBJ2-7
clone_size: many
d_call: TRBD2
v_call: TRBV10-1
cdr3_aa: CASSDLGLAGSYEQYF
cdr3_nt: TGCGCCAGCAGTGATTTGGGACTAGCGGGCTCCTACGAGCAGTACTTC

j_call: TRBJ2-1
clone_size: many
d_call: -
v_call: TRBV4-3
cdr3_aa: CASSQEHTPYNEQFF
cdr3_nt: TGCGCCAGCAGCCAAGAACATACCCCCTACAATGAGCAGTTCTTC

j_call: TRBJ1-4
clone_size: many
d_call: TRBD1
v_call: TRBV10-3
cdr3_aa: CAIRPGVTGEFNEKLFF
cdr3_nt: TGTGCCATCAGACCGGGGGTGACAGGGGAGTTTAATGAAAAACTGTTTTTT

j_call: TRBJ2-3
clone_size: few
d_call: -
v_call: TRBV5-1
cdr3_aa: CASHLSTDTQYF
cdr3_nt: TGCGCCAGCCACCTCAGCACAGATACGCAGTATTTT

j_call: TRBJ2-7
clone_size: many
d_call: -
v_call: TRBV11-2
cdr3_aa: CASSLGGRRDEQYF
cdr3_nt: TGTGCCAGCAGCTTAGGGGGCCGGAGGGACGAGCAGTACTTC

j_call: TRBJ1-2
clone_size: -
d_call: TRBD1
v_call: TRBV7-9
cdr3_aa: CASSIEQGRYGYTF
cdr3_nt: TGTGCCAGCAGCATAGAACAGGGGCGCTATGGCTACACCTTC

j_call: TRBJ2-5
clone_size: many
d_call: -
v_call: TRBV29-1
cdr3_aa: CSVSRGETQYF
cdr3_nt: TGCAGCGTGTCCCGAGGGGAGACCCAGTACTTC

j_call: TRBJ1-1
clone_size: -
d_call: TRBD1
v_call: TRBV12-3/TRBV12-4
cdr3_aa: CASSPARRTGGSFF
cdr3_nt: TGTGCCAGCAGTCCAGCCCGACGGACAGGAGGGTCTTTCTTT

j_call: TRBJ2-3
clone_size: many
d_call: TRBD2
v_call: TRBV20-1
cdr3_aa: CSARGASGDTDTQYF
cdr3_nt: TGCAGTGCTAGAGGGGCTAGCGGGGACACAGATACGCAGTATTTT

j_call: TRBJ1-1
clone_size: many
d_call: -
v_call: TRBV18
cdr3_aa: CASSPRSGDSTEAFF
cdr3_nt: TGTGCCAGCTCACCACGTTCGGGGGACTCAACTGAAGCTTTCTTT

j_call: TRBJ1-6
clone_size: many
d_call: TRBD1
v_call: TRBV4-1
cdr3_aa: CASSQDVNRGYNSPLHF
cdr3_nt: TGCGCCAGCAGCCAAGATGTAAACAGGGGCTATAATTCACCCCTCCACTTT

j_call: TRBJ2-3
clone_size: many
d_call: TRBD2
v_call: TRBV20-1
cdr3_aa: CSARRGGDTQYF
cdr3_nt: TGCAGTGCTAGGCGGGGGGGAGATACGCAGTATTTT

j_call: TRBJ1-3
clone_size: many
d_call: -
v_call: TRBV28
cdr3_aa: CASTLDSRNTIYF
cdr3_nt: TGTGCCAGCACCCTGGACAGCCGGAACACCATATATTTT

j_call: TRBJ1-1
clone_size: many
d_call: -
v_call: TRBV30
cdr3_aa: CAWSGALSTEAFF
cdr3_nt: TGTGCCTGGTCGGGGGCTTTGTCCACTGAAGCTTTCTTT

j_call: TRBJ2-7
clone_size: many
d_call: TRBD1
v_call: TRBV12-3/TRBV12-4
cdr3_aa: CASRRQGAHEQYF
cdr3_nt: TGTGCCAGCCGGAGGCAGGGGGCCCACGAGCAGTACTTC

j_call: TRBJ2-5
clone_size: many
d_call: -
v_call: TRBV20-1
cdr3_aa: CSARDLRGETQYF
cdr3_nt: TGCAGTGCTAGAGATTTGAGGGGCGAGACCCAGTACTTC

j_call: TRBJ2-1
clone_size: many
d_call: TRBD2
v_call: TRBV5-1
cdr3_aa: CASSLLAGAGDEQFF
cdr3_nt: TGCGCCAGCAGCCTTCTAGCGGGGGCGGGCGATGAGCAGTTCTTC

j_call: TRBJ2-4
clone_size: many
d_call: TRBD2
v_call: TRBV7-2
cdr3_aa: CASSFSGGAQNIQYF
cdr3_nt: TGTGCCAGCAGCTTTAGCGGGGGGGCCCAAAACATTCAGTACTTC

j_call: TRBJ1-1
clone_size: many
d_call: -
v_call: TRBV9
cdr3_aa: CASSVQGEGTEAFF
cdr3_nt: TGTGCCAGCAGCGTACAGGGAGAAGGCACTGAAGCTTTCTTT

j_call: TRBJ1-1
clone_size: many
d_call: -
v_call: TRBV12-3/TRBV12-4
cdr3_aa: CASSFSRDTEAFF
cdr3_nt: TGTGCCAGCAGTTTTTCTCGAGACACTGAAGCTTTCTTT